The present T cell receptor beta chain was sequenced within a study of blood T cell repertoires in COVID-19. Study background: Both acute and convalescent COVID-19 samples were obtained from the United States, Italy and Spain. From T cells, B-cell-depleted T cells, or PBMCs came the material, which was cDNA or gDNA.

Original analysis: Amplification from reference gene primers served as the basis for estimated nucleated cell counts. This table comes from immunoSEQ multiplex PCR, and its TCRdb copy is limited to in-frame clones, with some not included. V, J and clone size are those of that table, while D and trimming were read from the DNA. The sample has 85,000 to 120,000 clones, approximately 86% seen once. V lost 4 bases, J lost 7 bases, and 10 bases lay in between. The CDR3 length is 12 residues. CDR1 is MNHEY and CDR2 is SVGEGT in the germline V gene. The rearrangement joins TRBV6-2 or TRBV6-3 to TRBJ1-1; D gene ambiguous. This receptor was obtained from a man aged 50-59 years with active or convalescent COVID-19. Source material: peripheral blood. The CDR3 coding sequence is TGTGCCAGCAGTTCAGGAAACGGTGAAGCTTTCTTT. Protein sequence: CASSSGNGEAFF.